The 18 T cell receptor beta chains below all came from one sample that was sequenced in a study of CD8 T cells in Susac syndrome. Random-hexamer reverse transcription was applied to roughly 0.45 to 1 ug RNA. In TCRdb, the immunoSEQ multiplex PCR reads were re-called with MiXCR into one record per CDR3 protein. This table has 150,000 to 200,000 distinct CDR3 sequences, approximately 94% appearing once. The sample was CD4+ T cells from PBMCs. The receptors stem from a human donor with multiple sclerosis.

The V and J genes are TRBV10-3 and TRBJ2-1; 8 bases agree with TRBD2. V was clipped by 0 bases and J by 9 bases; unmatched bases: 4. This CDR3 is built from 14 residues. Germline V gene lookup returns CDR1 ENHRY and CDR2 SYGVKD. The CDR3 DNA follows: TGTGCCATCAGTGAGTCAGGACTAGCTGTTGAGCAGTTCTTC. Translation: CAISESGLAVEQFF.

In DNA, the CDR3 is TGCGCCAGCAGCGAGGATGTCAGCACTGAAGCTTTCTTT. As protein: CASSEDVSTEAFF. The rearrangement joins TRBV5-1 to TRBJ1-1; D is unresolved. V was shortened by 4 bases and J by 4 bases, with 11 bases between the two germline ends. Germline values: CDR1 SGHRS, CDR2 YFSETQ. The CDR3 is 13 amino acids.

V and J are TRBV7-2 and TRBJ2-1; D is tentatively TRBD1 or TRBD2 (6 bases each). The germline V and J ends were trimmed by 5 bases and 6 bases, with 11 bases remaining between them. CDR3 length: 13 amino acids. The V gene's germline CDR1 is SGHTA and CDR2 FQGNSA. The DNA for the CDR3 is TGTGCCAGCAGCCCCGGAGGGGGCAATGAGCAGTTCTTC. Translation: CASSPGGGNEQFF.

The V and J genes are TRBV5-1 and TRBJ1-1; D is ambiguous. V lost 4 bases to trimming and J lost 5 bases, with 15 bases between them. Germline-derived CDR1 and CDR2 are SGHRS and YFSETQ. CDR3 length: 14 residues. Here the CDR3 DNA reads TGCGCCAGCAGCGACACTCCAGGAGGGACTGAAGCTTTCTTT. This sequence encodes CASSDTPGGTEAFF.

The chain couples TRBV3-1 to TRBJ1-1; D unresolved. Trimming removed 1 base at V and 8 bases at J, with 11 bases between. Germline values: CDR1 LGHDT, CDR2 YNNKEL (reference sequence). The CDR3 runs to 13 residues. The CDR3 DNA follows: TGTGCCAGCAGCCAAGCCCCCCGGCAGGAAGCTTTCTTT. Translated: CASSQAPRQEAFF.

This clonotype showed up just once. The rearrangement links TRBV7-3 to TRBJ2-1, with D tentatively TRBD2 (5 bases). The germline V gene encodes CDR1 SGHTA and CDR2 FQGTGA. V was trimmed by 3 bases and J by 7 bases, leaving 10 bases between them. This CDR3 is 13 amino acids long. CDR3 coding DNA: TGTGCCAGCAGCTTCCCCGCGGGTAATGAGCAGTTCTTC. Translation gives CASSFPAGNEQFF.

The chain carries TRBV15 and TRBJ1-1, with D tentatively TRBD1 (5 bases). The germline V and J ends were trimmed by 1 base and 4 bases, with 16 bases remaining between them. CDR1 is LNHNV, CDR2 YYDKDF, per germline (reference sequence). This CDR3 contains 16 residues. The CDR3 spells CATSRGGSTRATEAFF. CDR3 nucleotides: TGTGCCACCAGCAGAGGGGGCTCAACTCGGGCCACTGAAGCTTTCTTT.

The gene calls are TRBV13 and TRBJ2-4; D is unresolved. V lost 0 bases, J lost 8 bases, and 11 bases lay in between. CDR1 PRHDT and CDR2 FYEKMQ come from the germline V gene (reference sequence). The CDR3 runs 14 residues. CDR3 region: CASSLGTNGDIQYF. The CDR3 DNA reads TGTGCCAGCAGCTTAGGCACAAATGGGGACATTCAGTACTTC.

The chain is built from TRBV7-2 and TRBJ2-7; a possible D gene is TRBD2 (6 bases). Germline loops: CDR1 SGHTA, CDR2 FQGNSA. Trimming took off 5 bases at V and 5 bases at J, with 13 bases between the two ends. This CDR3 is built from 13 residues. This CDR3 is CASSTLLANEQYF. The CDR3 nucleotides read TGTGCCAGCAGCACCTTACTAGCTAACGAGCAGTACTTC.

The CDR3 sequence is CASSFLVREKLFF. DNA of the CDR3: TGTGCCAGCAGTTTTTTAGTTCGGGAAAAACTGTTTTTT. The chain has TRBV28 and TRBJ1-4; D is unresolved. The CDR3 has 13 residues. V was shortened by 3 bases and J by 8 bases, with 10 bases between the two germline ends. The germline V gene encodes CDR1 MDHEN and CDR2 SYDVKM. The whole variable domain, filled in from reference TRBV28 and TRBJ1-4, reads DVKVTQSSRYLVKRTGEKVFLECVQDMDHENMFWYRQDPGLGLRLIYFSYDVKMKEKGDIPEGYSVSREKKERFSLILESASTNQTSMYLCASSFLVREKLFFGSGTQLSVL.

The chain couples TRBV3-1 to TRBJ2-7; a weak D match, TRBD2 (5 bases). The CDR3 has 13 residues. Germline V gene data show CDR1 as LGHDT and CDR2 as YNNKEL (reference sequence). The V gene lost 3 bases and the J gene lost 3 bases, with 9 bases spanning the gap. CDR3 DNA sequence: TGTGCCAGCAGCCATGGCGCGGGCTACGAGCAGTACTTC. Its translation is CASSHGAGYEQYF.

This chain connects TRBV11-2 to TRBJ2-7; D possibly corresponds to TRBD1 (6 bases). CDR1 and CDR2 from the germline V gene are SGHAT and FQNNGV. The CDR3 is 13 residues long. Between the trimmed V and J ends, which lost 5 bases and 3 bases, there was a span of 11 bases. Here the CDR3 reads CASSTRTVYEQYF. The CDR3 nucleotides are TGTGCCAGCAGCACCCGGACAGTCTACGAGCAGTACTTC.

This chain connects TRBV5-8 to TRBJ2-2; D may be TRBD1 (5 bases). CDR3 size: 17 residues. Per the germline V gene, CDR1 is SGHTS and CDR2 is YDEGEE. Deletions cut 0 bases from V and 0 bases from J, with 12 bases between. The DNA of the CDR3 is TGTGCCAGCAGCTTGGTTACCAGGGCCACGAACACCGGGGAGCTGTTTTTT. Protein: CASSLVTRATNTGELFF.

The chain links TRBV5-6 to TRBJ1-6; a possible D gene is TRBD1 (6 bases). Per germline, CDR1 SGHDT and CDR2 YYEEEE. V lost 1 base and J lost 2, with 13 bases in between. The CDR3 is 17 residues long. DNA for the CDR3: TGTGCCAGCAGCTTGACTGGACAGACACCCTATAATTCACCCCTCCACTTT. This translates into CASSLTGQTPYNSPLHF.

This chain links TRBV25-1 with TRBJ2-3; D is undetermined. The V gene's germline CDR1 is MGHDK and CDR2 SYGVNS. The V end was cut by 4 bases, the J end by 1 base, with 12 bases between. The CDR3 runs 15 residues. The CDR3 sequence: CASSAHWLGTDTQYF. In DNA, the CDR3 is TGTGCCAGCAGTGCCCACTGGCTAGGCACAGATACGCAGTATTTT. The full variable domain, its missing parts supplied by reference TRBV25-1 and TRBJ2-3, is EADIYQTPRYLVIGTGKKITLECSQTMGHDKMYWYQQDPGMELHLIHYSYGVNSTEKGDLSSESTVSRIRTEHFPLTLESARPSHTSQYLCASSAHWLGTDTQYFGPGTRLTVL.

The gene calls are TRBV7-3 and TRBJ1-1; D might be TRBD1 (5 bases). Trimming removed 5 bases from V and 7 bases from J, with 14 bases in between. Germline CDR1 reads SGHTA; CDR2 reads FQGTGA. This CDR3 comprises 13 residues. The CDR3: CASSALGDGEAFF. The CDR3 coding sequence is TGTGCCAGCAGCGCCCTAGGGGACGGTGAAGCTTTCTTT.

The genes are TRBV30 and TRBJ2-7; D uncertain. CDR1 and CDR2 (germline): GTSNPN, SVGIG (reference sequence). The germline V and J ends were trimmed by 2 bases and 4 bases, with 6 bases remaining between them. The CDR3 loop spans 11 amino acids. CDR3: CAWSSQYEQYF. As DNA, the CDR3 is TGTGCCTGGAGTTCCCAATACGAGCAGTACTTC.

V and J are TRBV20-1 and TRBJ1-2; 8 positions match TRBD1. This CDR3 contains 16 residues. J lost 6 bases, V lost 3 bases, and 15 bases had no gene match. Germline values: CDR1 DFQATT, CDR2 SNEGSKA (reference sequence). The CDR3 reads CSASRTLGQGENGYTF. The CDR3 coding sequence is TGCAGTGCTAGCCGAACACTTGGACAGGGTGAAAATGGCTACACCTTC.